A single sample is the source of the 21 T cell receptor beta chains below, sequenced in a study of T cells after yellow fever vaccination. One entry per CDR3 protein, called by TCRdb with MiXCR from the 5' RACE reads. This sample carries 300,000 to 400,000 distinct CDR3 sequences, 9.5% to 12% of them seen once, and the ten largest clones take 2.5% to 4%. The material sequenced was CD4+ T cells sorted from PBMCs, taken 45 days after the yellow fever booster vaccination. These receptors were obtained from a man between 18 and 35 years old who received the YFV17D yellow fever vaccine.

This clonotype was detected only a few times. This chain joins TRBV5-5 and TRBJ1-3, with D perhaps TRBD1 (6 bases). V lost 0 bases, J lost 1 base, and 11 bases lay in between. The CDR3 runs 16 residues. Germline values: CDR1 SGHKS, CDR2 YYEKEE (reference sequence). The CDR3 protein is CASSLVRGLSGNTIYF. CDR3 nucleotides: TGTGCCAGCAGCTTGGTCCGGGGGCTATCTGGAAACACCATATATTTT.

V is TRBV5-1 and J is TRBJ1-1; TRBD1 might be the D (6 bases). The CDR3 is 14 amino acids. V lost 4 bases to trimming and J lost 0 bases, with 10 bases between them. Germline CDR1 and CDR2: SGHRS and YFSETQ. For the CDR3, the DNA is TGCGCCAGCAGCACGGGACACCTGAACACTGAAGCTTTCTTT. Its protein is CASSTGHLNTEAFF. Together with reference TRBV5-1 and TRBJ1-1, the CDR3 gives the full variable domain: KAGVTQTPRYLIKTRGQQVTLSCSPISGHRSVSWYQQTPGQGLQFLFEYFSETQRNKGNFPGRFSGRQFSNSRSEMNVSTLELGDSALYLCASSTGHLNTEAFFGQGTRLTVV.

This clonotype was counted between two and nine times. The rearrangement links TRBV3-1 to TRBJ1-1; tentatively, D is TRBD1 (5 bases). V was shortened by 1 base and J by 7 bases, with 10 bases between the two germline ends. The CDR3 runs to 13 residues. The germline V gene encodes CDR1 LGHDT and CDR2 YNNKEL (reference sequence). CDR3 residues: CASSQARGGEAFF. In nucleotides, the CDR3 is TGTGCCAGCAGCCAAGCACGTGGGGGTGAAGCTTTCTTT.

This clonotype was picked up a small number of times. V usage is TRBV2 and J usage is TRBJ2-3; D is possibly TRBD2 (5 bases). CDR3 length: 14 residues. V shed 7 bases and J shed 2 bases, with 13 bases lying between them. Looked up from germline, CDR1 is SNHLY and CDR2 is FYNNEI. The CDR3: CASKGAVATDTQYF. In nucleotides, the CDR3 is TGTGCCAGCAAGGGAGCGGTGGCCACAGATACGCAGTATTTT.

This clonotype was counted at least ten times. The J gene is TRBJ1-1, the V gene TRBV29-1; no firm D call. Trimming pared 6 bases from V and 0 bases from J, leaving 17 bases between. The CDR3 has 15 residues. The germline CDR1 and CDR2 sequences are SQVTM and ANQGSEA. In DNA, the CDR3 is TGCAGCGTAGTTCACCTCCCACTCATGAACACTGAAGCTTTCTTT. Translation gives CSVVHLPLMNTEAFF.

The table lists this clonotype with a few counts. The chain uses TRBV7-9 and TRBJ1-4; 8 bases map to TRBD1. From germline, CDR1 is SEHNR and CDR2 FQNEAQ (reference sequence). The V segment lost 4 bases and the J segment 8 bases; nucleotides outside the gene matches: 9. CDR3 length: 15 residues. CDR3 sequence reads: CASSSTDRVNEKLFF. The DNA for the CDR3 is TGTGCCAGCAGCTCCACGGACAGGGTAAACGAAAAACTGTTTTTT.

The chain links TRBV7-9 to TRBJ2-3, with D unresolved. CDR1 SEHNR and CDR2 FQNEAQ come from the germline V gene (reference sequence). The length of the CDR3 is 13 residues. Trimming left V 6 bases short and J 4 bases short, with 11 bases between. Written as DNA, the CDR3 is TGTGCCAGCAGGCCTAGTTGGGCAGATACGCAGTATTTT. Residues: CASRPSWADTQYF.

J is TRBJ1-2 and V is TRBV7-2; TRBD1 matches 7 bases. V was clipped by 5 bases and J by 7 bases; unmatched bases: 19. The CDR3 is 17 amino acids. Germline CDR1 reads SGHTA; CDR2 reads FQGNSA. The CDR3 coding sequence is TGTGCCAGCAGCCCTACAGGGGAAGCGAGTAGAAGAGGTGGCTACACCTTC. This encodes CASSPTGEASRRGGYTF.

Many counts were recorded for this clonotype. The chain combines TRBV7-2 with TRBJ1-1; D not resolved. The V and J ends lost 3 bases and 1 base respectively, with 9 bases between them. Germline CDR1 SGHTA, CDR2 FQGNSA. The CDR3 loop spans 14 amino acids. CDR3 in amino acids: CASSFSGQNTEAFF. The CDR3 nucleotides read TGTGCCAGCAGCTTCTCCGGGCAGAACACTGAAGCTTTCTTT.

This clonotype was counted ten times or more. This rearrangement joins TRBV12-3 or TRBV12-4 to TRBJ1-2, with TRBD1 matching 8 bases. The CDR3 length is 15 residues. J gave up 5 bases and V 5 bases, and 10 bases lay outside the gene matches. The chain's CDR3 is CASSTGGAYSYGYTF. CDR3 nucleotide sequence: TGTGCCAGCAGTACAGGGGGGGCATACAGTTATGGCTACACCTTC.

This clonotype was recorded a few times. The chain combines TRBV7-9 with TRBJ2-5; a weak D match, TRBD1 (5 bases). The CDR3 contains 13 residues. V lost 2 bases and J lost 7, with 11 bases in between. In germline, CDR1 is SEHNR, CDR2 FQNEAQ (reference sequence). The CDR3 is CASSLISQGTQYF. In DNA form, the CDR3 reads TGTGCCAGCAGCTTAATCTCGCAGGGGACCCAGTACTTC.

This clonotype was detected only a few times. V is TRBV19 and J is TRBJ1-6; 10 bases are a match to TRBD1. This CDR3 has 14 residues. Trimming cost V 6 bases and J 8 bases; bases outside gene matches: 4. CDR1 and CDR2 from the germline V gene are LNHDA and SQIVND (reference sequence). CDR3 in DNA: TGTGCCAGTAGGGGGACAGGGGTCTATTCACCCCTCCACTTT. Protein product: CASRGTGVYSPLHF.

This clonotype was seen more than once but under ten times. The chain uses TRBV5-1 and TRBJ1-2; no definite D call. There are 14 residues in the CDR3. CDR1 and CDR2 from the germline V gene are SGHRS and YFSETQ. Trimming stripped 2 bases from V and 0 bases from J, with 8 bases between. The CDR3 here is CASSFPGSNYGYTF. The CDR3 region has the DNA TGCGCCAGCAGCTTTCCAGGCTCTAACTATGGCTACACCTTC.

This clonotype was seen more than once but under ten times. This rearrangement joins TRBV18 to TRBJ2-2; D not certain. The CDR3 is 14 amino acids. CDR1 is KGHSH, CDR2 LQKENI, per germline. V was cut by 0 bases and J by 6 bases, with 8 bases left in between. The CDR3 region has the DNA TGTGCCAGCTCACCACCGGGATCCGCCGGGGAGCTGTTTTTT. Its translation is CASSPPGSAGELFF.

The DNA of the CDR3 is TGTGCCAGCAGCCAGGACACAGGGACAGGGAATCAGCCCCAGCATTTT. It specifies CASSQDTGTGNQPQHF. The gene calls are TRBV5-5 and TRBJ1-5; 9 bases are shared with TRBD1. This CDR3 comprises 16 residues. V shed 4 bases, J shed 4 bases, and the junction held 9 bases outside the gene matches. Germline values: CDR1 SGHKS, CDR2 YYEKEE (reference sequence).

In its sample, this clonotype was seen a few times. This sequence joins TRBV23-1 and TRBJ2-1; 9 bases align to TRBD2. TRBV23-1 is noted as an ORF with a role that remains uncertain. The CDR3 covers 14 residues. Trimming cost V 6 bases and J 6 bases; bases outside gene matches: 6. The CDR3 DNA is TGCGCCAGCAGGGCCTGGCGGGGGGGCAATGAGCAGTTCTTC. Protein product: CASRAWRGGNEQFF.

The sample holds many counts of this clonotype. This chain links TRBV5-1 with TRBJ2-4; 8 bases are a match to TRBD1. Germline CDR1 is SGHRS and CDR2 is YFSETQ. This CDR3 has 14 residues. Trimming removed 2 bases from V and 4 bases from J; junction bases left unmatched: 2. CDR3 bases: TGCGCCAGCAGCTTTTGGGACAGGAAAAACATTCAGTACTTC. Translated, it gives CASSFWDRKNIQYF.

There are a few counts of this clonotype. DNA for the CDR3: TGTGCCAGCAGTCCTCTCGGAGAGACCCAGTACTTC. Translating it yields CASSPLGETQYF. V is TRBV7-9 and J is TRBJ2-5; D not certain. Germline CDR1 reads SEHNR; CDR2 reads FQNEAQ (reference sequence). This CDR3 is 12 amino acids long. With 6 bases removed from V and 4 bases from J, the gap between germline ends came to 9 bases.

V is TRBV7-2 and J is TRBJ1-3; D possibly corresponds to TRBD1 (5 bases). Germline-derived CDR1 and CDR2 are SGHTA and FQGNSA. V lost 0 bases, J lost 2 bases, and 17 bases lay in between. This CDR3 contains 18 residues. CDR3 region: CASSLALQGQGTGNTIYF. CDR3 DNA: TGTGCCAGCAGCTTAGCCTTGCAGGGTCAGGGAACTGGAAACACCATATATTTT.

This rearrangement joins TRBV18 to TRBJ2-3; no firm D call. The CDR3 has 14 amino acids. Germline lookup yields CDR1 KGHSH and CDR2 LQKENI. V shed 3 bases and J shed 2 bases, with 9 bases lying between them. The CDR3 nucleotides are TGTGCCAGCTCACCCGATACCGTCACAGATACGCAGTATTTT. Amino acids: CASSPDTVTDTQYF.

This clonotype has just a few counts. This rearrangement joins TRBV4-2 to TRBJ2-1, with 11 bases fitting TRBD1. Germline V lookup: CDR1 LGHNA, CDR2 YNFKEQ. V trimming: 1 base; J trimming: 8 bases; junction bases outside the gene matches: 4. The CDR3 contains 15 residues. CDR3 sequence reads: CASSQAGQGVYEQFF. CDR3 in DNA: TGTGCCAGCAGCCAAGCGGGACAGGGGGTGTATGAGCAGTTCTTC.